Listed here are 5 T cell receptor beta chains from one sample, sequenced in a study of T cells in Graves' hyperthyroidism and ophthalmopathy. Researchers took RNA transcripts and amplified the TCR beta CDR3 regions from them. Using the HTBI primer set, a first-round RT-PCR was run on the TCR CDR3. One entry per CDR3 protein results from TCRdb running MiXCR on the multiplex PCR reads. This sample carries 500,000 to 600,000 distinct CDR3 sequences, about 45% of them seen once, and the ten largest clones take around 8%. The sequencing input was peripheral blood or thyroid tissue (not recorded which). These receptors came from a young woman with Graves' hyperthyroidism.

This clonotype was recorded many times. CDR3 in DNA: TGTGCCAGCAGTTGGCAGGGGAACACTGAAGCTTTCTTT. Translating it yields CASSWQGNTEAFF. This chain joins TRBV27 and TRBJ1-1; D may be TRBD1 (5 bases). V gave up 4 bases and J gave up 1 base, with 7 bases separating them. This CDR3 contains 13 residues. CDR1 and CDR2 (germline): MNHEY, SMNVEV (reference sequence).

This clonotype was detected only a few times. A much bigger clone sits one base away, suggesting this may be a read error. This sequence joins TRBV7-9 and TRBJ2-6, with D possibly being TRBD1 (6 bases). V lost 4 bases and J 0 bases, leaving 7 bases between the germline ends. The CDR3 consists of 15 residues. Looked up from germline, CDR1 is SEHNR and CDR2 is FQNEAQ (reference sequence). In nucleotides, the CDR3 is TGTGCCAGCAGCTCGGGACACTCTGGGGCCAACGTCCTGACTTTC. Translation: CASSSGHSGANVLTF.

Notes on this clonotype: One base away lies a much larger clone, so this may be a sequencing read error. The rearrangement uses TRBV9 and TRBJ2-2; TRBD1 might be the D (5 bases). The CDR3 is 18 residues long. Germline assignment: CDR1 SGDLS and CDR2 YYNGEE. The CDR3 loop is CAGSVPLIGHPNTGELFF. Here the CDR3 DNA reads TGTGCCGGCAGCGTTCCCTTAATAGGACATCCGAACACCGGGGAGCTGTTTTTT.

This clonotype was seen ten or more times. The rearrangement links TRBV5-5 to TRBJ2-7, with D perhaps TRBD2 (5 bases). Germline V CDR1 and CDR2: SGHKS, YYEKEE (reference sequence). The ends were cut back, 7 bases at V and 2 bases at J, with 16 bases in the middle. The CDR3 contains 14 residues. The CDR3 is CASCLREGAYEQYF. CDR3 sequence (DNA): TGTGCCAGCTGTTTGAGGGAAGGAGCCTACGAGCAGTACTTC.

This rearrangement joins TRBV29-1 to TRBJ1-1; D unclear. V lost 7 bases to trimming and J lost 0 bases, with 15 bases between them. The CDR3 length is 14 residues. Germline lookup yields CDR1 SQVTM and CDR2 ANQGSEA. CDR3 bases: TGCAGCGCCAGCAGCCGGGCCCTGAACACTGAAGCTTTCTTT. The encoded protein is CSASSRALNTEAFF.